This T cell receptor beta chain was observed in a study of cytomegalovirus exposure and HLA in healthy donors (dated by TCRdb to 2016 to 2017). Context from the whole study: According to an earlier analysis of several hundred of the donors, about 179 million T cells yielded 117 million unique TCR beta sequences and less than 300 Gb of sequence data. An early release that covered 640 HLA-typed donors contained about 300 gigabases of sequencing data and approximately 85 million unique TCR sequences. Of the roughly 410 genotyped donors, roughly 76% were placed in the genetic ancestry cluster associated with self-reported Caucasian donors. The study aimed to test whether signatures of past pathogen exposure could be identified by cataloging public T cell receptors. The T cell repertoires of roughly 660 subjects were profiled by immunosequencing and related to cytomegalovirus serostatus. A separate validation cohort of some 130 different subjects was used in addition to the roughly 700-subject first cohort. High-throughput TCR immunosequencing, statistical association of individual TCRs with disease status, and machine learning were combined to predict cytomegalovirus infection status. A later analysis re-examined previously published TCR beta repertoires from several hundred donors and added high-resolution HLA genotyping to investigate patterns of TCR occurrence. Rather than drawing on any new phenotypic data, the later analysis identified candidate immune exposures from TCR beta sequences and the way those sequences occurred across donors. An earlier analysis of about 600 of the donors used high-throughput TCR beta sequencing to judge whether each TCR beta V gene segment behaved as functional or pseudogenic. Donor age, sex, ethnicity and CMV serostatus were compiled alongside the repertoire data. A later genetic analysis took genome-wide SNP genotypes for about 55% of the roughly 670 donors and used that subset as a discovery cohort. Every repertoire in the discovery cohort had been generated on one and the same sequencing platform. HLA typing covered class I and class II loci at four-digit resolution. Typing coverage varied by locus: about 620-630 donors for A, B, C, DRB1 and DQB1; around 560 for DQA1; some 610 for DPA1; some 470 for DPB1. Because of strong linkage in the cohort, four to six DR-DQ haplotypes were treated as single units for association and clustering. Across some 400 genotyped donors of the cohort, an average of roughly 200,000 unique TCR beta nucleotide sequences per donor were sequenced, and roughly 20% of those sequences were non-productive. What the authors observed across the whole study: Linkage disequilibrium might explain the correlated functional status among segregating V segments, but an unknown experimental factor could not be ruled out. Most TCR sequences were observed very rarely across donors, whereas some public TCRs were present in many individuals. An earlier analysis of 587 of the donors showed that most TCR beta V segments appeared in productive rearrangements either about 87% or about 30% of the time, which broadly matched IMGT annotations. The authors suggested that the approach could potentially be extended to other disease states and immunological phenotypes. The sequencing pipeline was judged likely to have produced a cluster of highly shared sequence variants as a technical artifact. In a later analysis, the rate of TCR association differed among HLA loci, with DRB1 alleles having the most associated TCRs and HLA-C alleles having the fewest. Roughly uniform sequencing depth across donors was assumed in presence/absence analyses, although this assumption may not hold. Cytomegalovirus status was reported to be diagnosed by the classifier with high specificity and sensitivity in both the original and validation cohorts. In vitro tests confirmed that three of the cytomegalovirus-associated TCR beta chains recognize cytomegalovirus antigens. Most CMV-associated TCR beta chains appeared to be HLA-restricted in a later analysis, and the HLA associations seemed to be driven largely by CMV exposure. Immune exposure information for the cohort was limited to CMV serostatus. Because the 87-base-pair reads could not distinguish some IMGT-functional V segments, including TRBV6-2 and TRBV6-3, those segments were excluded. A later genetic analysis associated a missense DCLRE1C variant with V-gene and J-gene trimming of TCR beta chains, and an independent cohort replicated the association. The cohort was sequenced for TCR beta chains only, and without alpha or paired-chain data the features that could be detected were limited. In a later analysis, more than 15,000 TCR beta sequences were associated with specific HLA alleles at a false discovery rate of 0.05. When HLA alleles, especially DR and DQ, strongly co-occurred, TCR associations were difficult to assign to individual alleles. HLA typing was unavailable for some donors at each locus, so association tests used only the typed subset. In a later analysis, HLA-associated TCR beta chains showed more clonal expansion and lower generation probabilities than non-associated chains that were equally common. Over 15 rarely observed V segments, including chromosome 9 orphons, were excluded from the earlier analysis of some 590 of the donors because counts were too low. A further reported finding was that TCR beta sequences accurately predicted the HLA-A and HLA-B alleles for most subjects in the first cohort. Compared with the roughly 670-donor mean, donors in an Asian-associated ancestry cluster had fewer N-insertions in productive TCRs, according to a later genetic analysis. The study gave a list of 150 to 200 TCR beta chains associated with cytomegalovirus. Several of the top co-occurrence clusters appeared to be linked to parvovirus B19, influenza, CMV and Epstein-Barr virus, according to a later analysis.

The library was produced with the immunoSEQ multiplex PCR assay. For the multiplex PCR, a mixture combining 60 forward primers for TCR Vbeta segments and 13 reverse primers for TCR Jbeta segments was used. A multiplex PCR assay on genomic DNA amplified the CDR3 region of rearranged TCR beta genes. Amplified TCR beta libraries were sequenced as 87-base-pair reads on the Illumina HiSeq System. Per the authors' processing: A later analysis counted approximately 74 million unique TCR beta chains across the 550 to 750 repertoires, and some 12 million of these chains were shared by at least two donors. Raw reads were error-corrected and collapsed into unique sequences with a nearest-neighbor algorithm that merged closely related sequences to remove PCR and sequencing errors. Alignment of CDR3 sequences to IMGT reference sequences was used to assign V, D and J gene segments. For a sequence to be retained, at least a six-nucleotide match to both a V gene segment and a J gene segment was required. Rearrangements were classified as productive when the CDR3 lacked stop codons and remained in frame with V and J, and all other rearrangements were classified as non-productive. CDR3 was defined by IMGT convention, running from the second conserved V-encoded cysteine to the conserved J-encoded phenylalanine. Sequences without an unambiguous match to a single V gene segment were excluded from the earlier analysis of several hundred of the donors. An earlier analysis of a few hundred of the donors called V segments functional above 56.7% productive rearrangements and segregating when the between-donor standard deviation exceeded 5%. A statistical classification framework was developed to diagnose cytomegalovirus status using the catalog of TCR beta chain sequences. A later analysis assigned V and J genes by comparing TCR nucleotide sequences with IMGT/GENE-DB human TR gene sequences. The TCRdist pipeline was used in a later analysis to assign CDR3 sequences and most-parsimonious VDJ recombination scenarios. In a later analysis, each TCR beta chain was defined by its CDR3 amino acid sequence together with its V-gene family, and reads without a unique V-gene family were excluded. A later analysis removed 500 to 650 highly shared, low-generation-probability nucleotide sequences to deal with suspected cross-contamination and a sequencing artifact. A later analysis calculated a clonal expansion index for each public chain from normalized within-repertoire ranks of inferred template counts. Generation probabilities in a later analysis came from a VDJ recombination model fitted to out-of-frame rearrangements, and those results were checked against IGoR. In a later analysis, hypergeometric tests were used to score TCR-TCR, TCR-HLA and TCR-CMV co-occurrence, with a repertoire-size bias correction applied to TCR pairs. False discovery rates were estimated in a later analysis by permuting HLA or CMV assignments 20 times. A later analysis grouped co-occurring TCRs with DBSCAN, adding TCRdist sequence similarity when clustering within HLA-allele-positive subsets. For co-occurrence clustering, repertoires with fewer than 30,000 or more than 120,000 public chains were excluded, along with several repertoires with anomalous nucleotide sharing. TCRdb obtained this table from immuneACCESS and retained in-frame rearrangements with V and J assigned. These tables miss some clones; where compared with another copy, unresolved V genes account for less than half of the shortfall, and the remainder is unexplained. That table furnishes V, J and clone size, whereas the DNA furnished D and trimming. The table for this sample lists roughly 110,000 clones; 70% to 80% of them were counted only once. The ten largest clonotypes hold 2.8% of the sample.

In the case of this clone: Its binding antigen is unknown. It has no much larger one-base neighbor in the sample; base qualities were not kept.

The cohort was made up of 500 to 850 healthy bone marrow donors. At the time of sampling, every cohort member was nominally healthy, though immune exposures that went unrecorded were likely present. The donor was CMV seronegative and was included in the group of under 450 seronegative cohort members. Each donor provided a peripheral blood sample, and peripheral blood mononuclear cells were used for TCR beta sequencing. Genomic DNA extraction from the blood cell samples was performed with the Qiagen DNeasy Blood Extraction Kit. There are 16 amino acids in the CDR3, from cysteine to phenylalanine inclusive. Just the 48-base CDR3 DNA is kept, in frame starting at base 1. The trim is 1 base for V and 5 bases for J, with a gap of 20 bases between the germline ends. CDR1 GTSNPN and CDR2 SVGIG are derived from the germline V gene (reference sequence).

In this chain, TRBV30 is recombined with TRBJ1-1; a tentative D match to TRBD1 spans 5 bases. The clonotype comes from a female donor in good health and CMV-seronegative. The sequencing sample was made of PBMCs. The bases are TGTGCCTGGAGTGCTCCTCAGTTAATGGGGGGAACTGAAGCTTTCTTT. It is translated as CAWSAPQLMGGTEAFF.